Described below is a single TCR beta chain sequence and its context. In the original workflow: Cell counts per sample came from amplifying reference gene primers. Sequencing used immunoSEQ multiplex PCR; TCRdb keeps in-frame clones, though not all of them. Clone size and the V and J calls come from that table; the DNA yielded D and trimming. The repertoire holds some 80,000 clones, 88% seen once, with about 21% in the top ten. The data originate from a study of blood T cell repertoires in COVID-19. Whole-study context: COVID-19 samples collected from the United States, Italy and Spain covered acute and convalescent phases. T cells, B-cell-depleted T cells, or PBMCs provided the cDNA or gDNA that served as material.

Germline loops: CDR1 SGHRS, CDR2 YFSETQ. The CDR3 length is 17 residues. Losses at the gene ends were 2 bases for V and 1 base for J; bases not matched to a gene: 7. Source material: peripheral blood. The sequence derives from a human donor in a cohort sampled during active COVID-19. The genes are TRBV5-1 and TRBJ2-3; 10 nucleotides agree with TRBD2. Written as DNA, the CDR3 is TGCGCCAGCAGCTTACGAGCTAGCGGGGGTGGCACAGATACGCAGTATTTT. Translating gives CASSLRASGGGTDTQYF.